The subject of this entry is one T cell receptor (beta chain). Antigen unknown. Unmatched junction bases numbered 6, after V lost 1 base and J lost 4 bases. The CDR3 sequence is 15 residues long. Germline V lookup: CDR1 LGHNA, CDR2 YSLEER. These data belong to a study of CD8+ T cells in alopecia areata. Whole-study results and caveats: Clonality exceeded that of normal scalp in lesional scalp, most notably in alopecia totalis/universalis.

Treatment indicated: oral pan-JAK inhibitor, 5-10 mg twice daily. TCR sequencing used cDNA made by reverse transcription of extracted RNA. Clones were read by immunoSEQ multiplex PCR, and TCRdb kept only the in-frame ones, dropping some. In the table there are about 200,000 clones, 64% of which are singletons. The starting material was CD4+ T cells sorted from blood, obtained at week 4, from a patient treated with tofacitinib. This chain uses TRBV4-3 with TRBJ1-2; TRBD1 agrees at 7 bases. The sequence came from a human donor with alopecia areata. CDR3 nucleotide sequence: TGCGCCAGCAGCCAAGCCCTGGGACAGCTCTATGGCTACACCTTC. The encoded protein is CASSQALGQLYGYTF.